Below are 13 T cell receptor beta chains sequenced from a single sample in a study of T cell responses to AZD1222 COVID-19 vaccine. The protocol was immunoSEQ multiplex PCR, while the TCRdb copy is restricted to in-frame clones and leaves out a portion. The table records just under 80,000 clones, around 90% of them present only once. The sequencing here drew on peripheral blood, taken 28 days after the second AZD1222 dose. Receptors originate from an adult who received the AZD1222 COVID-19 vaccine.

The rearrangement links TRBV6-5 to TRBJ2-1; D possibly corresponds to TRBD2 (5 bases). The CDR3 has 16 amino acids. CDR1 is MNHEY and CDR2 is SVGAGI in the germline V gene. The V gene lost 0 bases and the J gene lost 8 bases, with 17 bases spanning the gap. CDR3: CASSYSSGEKLDEQFF. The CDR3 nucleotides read TGTGCCAGCAGTTACTCGAGTGGGGAGAAGCTCGATGAGCAGTTCTTC.

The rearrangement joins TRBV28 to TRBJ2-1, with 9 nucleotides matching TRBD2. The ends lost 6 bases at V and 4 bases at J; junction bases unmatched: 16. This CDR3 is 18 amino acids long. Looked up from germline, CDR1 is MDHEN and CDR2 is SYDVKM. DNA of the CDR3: TGTGCCAGCAGGACAGCCGGGACTAGCACCGCTTCGTACAATGAGCAGTTCTTC. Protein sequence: CASRTAGTSTASYNEQFF.

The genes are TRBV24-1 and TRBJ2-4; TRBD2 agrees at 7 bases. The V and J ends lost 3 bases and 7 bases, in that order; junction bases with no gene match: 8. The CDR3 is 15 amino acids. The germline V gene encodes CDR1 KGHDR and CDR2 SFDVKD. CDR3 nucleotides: TGTGCCACCAGTGATCCGACGGGAGCGGGGAACATTCAGTACTTC. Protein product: CATSDPTGAGNIQYF.

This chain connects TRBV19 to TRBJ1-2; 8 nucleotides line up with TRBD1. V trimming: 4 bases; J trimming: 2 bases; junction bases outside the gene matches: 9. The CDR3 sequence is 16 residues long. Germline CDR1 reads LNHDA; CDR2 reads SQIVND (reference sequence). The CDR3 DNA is TGTGCCAGTAGTAAGTTAGGACAGGGATTAAACTATGGCTACACCTTC. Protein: CASSKLGQGLNYGYTF.

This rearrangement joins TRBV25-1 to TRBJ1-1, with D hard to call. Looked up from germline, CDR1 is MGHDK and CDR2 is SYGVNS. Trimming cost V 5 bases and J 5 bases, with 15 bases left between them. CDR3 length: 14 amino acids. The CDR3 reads CASSSERGGTEAFF. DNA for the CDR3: TGTGCCAGCAGTTCCGAACGGGGTGGGACTGAAGCTTTCTTT.

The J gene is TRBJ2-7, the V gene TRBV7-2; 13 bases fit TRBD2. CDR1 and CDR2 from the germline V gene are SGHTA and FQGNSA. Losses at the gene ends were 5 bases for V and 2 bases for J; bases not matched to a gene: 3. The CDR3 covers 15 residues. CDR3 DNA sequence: TGTGCCAGCAGCATGACTAGCGGGAGGACCTACGAGCAGTACTTC. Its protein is CASSMTSGRTYEQYF.

For the CDR3, the DNA is TGTGCCTGGAGTTTGGCGTGGGGGGAGACCCAGTACTTC. Translation: CAWSLAWGETQYF. The V and J genes are TRBV30 and TRBJ2-5; tentatively, D is TRBD1 or TRBD2 (5 bases each). The CDR3 covers 13 residues. V was clipped by 2 bases and J by 5 bases, with 12 bases between them. Germline assignment: CDR1 GTSNPN and CDR2 SVGIG (reference sequence).

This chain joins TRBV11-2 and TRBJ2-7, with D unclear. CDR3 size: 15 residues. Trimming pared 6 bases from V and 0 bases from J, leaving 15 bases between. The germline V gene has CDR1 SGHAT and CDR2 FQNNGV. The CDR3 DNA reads TGTGCCAGCAGTTATGACATCGGAAGCTCCTACGAGCAGTACTTC. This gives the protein CASSYDIGSSYEQYF.

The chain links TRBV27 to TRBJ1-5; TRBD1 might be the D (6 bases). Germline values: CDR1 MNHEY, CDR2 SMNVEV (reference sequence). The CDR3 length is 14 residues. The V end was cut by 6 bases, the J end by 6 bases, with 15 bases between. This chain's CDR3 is CASSDTGSGQPQHF. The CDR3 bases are TGTGCCAGCAGCGATACAGGGTCAGGTCAGCCCCAGCATTTT.

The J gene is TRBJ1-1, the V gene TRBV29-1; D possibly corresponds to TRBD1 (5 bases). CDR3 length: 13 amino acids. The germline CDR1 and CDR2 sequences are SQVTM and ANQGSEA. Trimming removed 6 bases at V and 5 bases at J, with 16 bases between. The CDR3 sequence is CSVTQGFGTEAFF. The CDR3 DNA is TGCAGCGTGACGCAGGGATTTGGGACTGAAGCTTTCTTT.

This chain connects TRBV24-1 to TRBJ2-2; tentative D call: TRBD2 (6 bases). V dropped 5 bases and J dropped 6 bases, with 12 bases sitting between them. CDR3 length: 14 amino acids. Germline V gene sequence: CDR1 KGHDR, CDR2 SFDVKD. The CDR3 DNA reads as TGTGCCACCAGTGGGAGCGGGTTCGCCGGGGAGCTGTTTTTT. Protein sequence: CATSGSGFAGELFF.

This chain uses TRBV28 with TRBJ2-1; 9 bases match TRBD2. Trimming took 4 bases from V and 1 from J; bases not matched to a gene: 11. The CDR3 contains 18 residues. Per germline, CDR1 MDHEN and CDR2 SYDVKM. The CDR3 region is CASSSLISGSSSYNEQFF. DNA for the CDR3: TGTGCCAGCAGTTCGCTCATTAGCGGGAGTAGTTCCTACAATGAGCAGTTCTTC. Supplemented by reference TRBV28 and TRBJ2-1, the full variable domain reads DVKVTQSSRYLVKRTGEKVFLECVQDMDHENMFWYRQDPGLGLRLIYFSYDVKMKEKGDIPEGYSVSREKKERFSLILESASTNQTSMYLCASSSLISGSSSYNEQFFGPGTRLTVL.

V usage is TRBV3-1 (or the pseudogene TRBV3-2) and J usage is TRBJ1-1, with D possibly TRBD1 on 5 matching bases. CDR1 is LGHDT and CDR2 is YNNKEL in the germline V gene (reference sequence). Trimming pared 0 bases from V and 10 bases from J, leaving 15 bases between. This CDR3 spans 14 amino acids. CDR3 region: CASSQDPAGLGAFF. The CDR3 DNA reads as TGTGCCAGCAGCCAAGATCCAGCGGGGCTGGGAGCTTTCTTT.